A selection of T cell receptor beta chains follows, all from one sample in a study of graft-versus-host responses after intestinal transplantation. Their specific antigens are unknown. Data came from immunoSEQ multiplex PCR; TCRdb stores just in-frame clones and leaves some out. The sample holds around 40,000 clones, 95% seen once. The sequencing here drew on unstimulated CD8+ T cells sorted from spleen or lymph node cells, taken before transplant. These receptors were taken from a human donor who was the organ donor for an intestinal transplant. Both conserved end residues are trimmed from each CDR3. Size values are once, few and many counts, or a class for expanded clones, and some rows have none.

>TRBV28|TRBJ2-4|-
ASNSPTEAKNIQY
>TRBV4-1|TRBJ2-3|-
ASSQETSADTQY
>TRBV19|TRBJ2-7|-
ASSITGDHEQY
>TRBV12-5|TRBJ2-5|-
ASGLVPGFLVEETQY
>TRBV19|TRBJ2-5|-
ASRDLAKETQY
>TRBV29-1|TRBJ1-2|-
SVAGQGGYGYT
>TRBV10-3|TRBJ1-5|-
AISGDPARGDQPQH
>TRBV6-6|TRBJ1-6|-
ASSYFGQGHSPLH
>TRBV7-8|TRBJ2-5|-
ASSLVLTGLEETQY
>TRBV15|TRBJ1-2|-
ATSRDRLVTPIPAHNYGYT
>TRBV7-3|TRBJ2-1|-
ASSLIPGFEQF
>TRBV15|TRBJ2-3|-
ATSRAGLAPWGDTQY
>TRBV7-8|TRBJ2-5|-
ASSPRLTVQETQY
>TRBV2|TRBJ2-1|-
ASSLKQGRNEQF
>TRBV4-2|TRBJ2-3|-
ASSQGAGEFPDTQY
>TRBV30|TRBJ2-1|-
AWSVWVTGSYEQF
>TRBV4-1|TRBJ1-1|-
ASSQAPGRRSVPF
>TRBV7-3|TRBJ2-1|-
ASSPRGGSDLF
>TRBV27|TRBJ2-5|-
ASSPGQGYQETQY
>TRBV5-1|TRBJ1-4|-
ASSSLGGATNEKLF
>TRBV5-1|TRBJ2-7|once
ASSRWDGGVQY
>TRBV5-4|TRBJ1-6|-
ASRRTPDYNSPLH
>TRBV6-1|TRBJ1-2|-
ASVPAGQGVYGYT
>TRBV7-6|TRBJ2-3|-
ASSLGADTQY
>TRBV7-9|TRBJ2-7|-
ASSPTVRDEQY
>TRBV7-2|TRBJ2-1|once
ASSLVSAGEQF
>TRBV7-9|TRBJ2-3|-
ASSPTGGTDTQY
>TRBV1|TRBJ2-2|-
TSRTVPPHRGAV
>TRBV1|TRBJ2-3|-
TSSQWRGGCTDTQY
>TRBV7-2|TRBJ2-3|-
ASSLARGPTDTQY
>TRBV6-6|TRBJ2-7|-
ASSGTSGGAGEQY
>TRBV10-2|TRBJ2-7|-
ASTGTPLEQY
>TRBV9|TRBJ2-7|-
ASSLGSGGAVEQY
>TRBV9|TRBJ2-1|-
ASSPTPSANEQF
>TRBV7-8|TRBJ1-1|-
ASSLPETYMNTEAF
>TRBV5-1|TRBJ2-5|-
ASSPWTMRGETQY
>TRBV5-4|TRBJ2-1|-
ASSYQLGDYGEQF
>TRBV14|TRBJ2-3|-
ASSPLAGGGDTQY
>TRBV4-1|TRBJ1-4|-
ASSQEKGSNGI
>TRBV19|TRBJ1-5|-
ASSPEDSAHWNQPQH